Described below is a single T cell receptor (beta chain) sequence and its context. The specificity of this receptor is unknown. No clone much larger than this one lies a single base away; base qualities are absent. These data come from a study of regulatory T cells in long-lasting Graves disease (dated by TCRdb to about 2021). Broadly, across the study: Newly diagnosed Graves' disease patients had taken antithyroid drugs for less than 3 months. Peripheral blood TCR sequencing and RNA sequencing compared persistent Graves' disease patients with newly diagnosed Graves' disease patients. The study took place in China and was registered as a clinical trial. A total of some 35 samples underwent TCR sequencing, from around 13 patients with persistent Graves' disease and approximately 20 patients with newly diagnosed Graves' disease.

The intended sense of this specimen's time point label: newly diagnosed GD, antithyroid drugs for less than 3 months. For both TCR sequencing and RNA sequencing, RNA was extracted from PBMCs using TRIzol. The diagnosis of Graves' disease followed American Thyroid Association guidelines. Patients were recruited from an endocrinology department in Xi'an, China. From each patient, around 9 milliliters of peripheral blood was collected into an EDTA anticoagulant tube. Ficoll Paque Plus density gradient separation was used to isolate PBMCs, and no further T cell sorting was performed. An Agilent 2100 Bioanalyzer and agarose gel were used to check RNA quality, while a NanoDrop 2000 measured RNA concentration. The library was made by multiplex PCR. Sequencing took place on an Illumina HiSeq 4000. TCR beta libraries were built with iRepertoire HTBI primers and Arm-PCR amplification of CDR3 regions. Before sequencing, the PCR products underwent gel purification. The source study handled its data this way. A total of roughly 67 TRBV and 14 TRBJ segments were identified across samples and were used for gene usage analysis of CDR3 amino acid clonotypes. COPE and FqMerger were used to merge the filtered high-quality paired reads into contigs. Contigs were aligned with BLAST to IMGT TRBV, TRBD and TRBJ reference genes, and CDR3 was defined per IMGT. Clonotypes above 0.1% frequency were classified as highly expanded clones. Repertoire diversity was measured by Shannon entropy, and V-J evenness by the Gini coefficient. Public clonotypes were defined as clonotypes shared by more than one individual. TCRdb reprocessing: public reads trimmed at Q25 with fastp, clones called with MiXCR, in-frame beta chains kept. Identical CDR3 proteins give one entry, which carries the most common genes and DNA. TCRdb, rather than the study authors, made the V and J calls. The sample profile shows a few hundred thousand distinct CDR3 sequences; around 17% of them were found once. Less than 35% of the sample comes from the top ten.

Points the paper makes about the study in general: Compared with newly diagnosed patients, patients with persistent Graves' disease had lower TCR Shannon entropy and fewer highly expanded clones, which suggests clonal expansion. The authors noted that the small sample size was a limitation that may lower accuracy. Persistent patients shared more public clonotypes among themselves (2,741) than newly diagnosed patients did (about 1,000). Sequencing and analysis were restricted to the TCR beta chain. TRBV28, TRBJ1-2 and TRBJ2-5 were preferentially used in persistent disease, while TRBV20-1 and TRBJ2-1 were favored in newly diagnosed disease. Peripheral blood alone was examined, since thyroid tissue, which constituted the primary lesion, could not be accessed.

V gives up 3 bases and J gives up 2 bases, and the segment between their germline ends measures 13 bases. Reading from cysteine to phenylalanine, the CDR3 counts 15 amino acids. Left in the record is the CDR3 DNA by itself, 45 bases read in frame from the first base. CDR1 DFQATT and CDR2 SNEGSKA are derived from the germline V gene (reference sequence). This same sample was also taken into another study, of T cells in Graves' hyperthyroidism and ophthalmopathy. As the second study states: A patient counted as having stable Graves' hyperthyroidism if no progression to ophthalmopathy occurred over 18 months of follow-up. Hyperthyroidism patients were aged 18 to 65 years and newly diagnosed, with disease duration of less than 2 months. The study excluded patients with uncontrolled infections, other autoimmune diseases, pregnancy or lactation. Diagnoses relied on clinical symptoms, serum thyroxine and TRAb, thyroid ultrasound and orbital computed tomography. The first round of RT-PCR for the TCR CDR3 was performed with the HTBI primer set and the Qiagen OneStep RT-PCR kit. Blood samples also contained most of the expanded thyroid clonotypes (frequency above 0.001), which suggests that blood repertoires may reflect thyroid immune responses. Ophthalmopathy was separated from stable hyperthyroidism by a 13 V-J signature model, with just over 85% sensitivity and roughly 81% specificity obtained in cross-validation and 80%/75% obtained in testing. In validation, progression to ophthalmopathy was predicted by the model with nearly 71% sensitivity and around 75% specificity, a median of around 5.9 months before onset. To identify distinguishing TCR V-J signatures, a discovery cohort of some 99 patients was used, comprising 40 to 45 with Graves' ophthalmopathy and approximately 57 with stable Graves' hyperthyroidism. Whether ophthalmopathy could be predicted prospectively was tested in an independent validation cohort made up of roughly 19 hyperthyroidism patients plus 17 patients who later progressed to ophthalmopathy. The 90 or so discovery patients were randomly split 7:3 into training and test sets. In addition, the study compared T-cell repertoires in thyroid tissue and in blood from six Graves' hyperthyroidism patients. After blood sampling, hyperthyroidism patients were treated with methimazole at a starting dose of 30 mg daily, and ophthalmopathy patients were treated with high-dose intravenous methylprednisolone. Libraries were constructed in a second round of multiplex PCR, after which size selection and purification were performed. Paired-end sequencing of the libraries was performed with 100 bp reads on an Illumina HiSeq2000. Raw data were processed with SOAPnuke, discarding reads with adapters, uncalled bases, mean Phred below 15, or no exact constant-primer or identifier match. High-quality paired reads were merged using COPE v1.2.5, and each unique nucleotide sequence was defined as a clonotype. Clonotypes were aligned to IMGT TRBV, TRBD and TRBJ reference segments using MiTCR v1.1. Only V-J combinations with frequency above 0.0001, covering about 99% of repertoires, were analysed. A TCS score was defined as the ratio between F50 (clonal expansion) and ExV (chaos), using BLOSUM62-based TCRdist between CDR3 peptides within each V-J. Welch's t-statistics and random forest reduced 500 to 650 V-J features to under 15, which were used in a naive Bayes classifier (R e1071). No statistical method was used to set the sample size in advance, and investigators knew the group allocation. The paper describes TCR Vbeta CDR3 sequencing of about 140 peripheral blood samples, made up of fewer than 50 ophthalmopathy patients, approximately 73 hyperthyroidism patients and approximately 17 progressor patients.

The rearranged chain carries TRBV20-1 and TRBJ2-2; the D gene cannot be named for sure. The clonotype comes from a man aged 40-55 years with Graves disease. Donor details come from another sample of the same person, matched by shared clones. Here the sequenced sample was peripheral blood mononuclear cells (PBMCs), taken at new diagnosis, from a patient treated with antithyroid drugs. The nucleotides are TGCAGTGCTAGCACGTGGCAGGCAAACACCGGGGAGCTGTTTTTT. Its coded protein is CSASTWQANTGELFF.